The present T cell receptor (beta chain) was sequenced within a study of blood T cell repertoires in COVID-19. Study-level background: COVID-19 samples from acute and convalescent phases originated in the United States, Italy and Spain. Sources were T cells, B-cell-depleted T cells, or PBMCs; the material itself was cDNA or gDNA.

Germline V CDR1 and CDR2: LNHNV, YYDKDF (reference sequence). CDR3 length equals 14 residues. Deletions cut 3 bases from V and 4 bases from J, with 12 bases between. Under the authors' procedure: Nucleated cell counts were estimated from reference gene primer amplification. The data were produced by immunoSEQ multiplex PCR, yet TCRdb's version contains in-frame clones alone and is incomplete. Clone size and the V and J calls come from that table; the DNA yielded D and trimming. The data show 75,000 to 90,000 clones, about 88% seen once. This TCR derives from an elderly man with active or convalescent COVID-19. Sequenced input: peripheral blood. The chain is built from TRBV15 and TRBJ1-2; a possible D gene is TRBD1 (5 bases). The CDR3 coding sequence is TGTGCCACCAGCAGTTACGGGGGGTCCTATGGCTACACCTTC. It encodes CATSSYGGSYGYTF.